These 8 T cell receptor beta chains were all obtained from the same sample, sequenced in a study of blood T cell repertoires in COVID-19. Using immunoSEQ multiplex PCR, the repertoire was profiled, and TCRdb retains in-frame clones only, with some absent. The repertoire includes under 150,000 clones, about 92% of them detected once, and about 4.6% sits in the top ten. Sequencing was performed on peripheral blood. These receptors all stem from a man in his 60s with COVID-19, enrolled during active disease.

The sample holds one count of this clone. This chain joins TRBV11-3 and TRBJ2-1, with 7 bases identical to TRBD2. The V gene end was trimmed by 7 bases and the J gene end by 4 bases; junction bases not matched to a gene: 4. Germline loops: CDR1 SGHNT, CDR2 YENEEA. This CDR3 contains 13 residues. CDR3 bases: TGTGCCAGCACCCAGCGGGGTTACAATGAGCAGTTCTTC. Its protein product is CASTQRGYNEQFF.

The chain employs TRBV3-1 (or the pseudogene TRBV3-2) and TRBJ2-2, with D perhaps matching TRBD2 (5 bases). Deletions cut 0 bases from V and 2 bases from J, with 10 bases between. The CDR3 has 16 amino acids. Germline lookup yields CDR1 LGHDT and CDR2 YNNKEL (reference sequence). CDR3 nucleotides: TGTGCCAGCAGCCAAGATTACGGGGATAACACCGGGGAGCTGTTTTTT. It encodes CASSQDYGDNTGELFF.

V usage is TRBV5-6 and J usage is TRBJ1-2, with 7 bases that match TRBD1. Looked up from germline, CDR1 is SGHDT and CDR2 is YYEEEE. This CDR3 contains 15 residues. Germline trimming cut 5 bases from V and 4 bases from J; bases unmatched to any gene: 11. The CDR3 here is CASSPWDRPSYGYTF. In DNA, the CDR3 is TGTGCCAGCAGTCCCTGGGACAGACCTAGCTATGGCTACACCTTC.

The chain combines TRBV2 with TRBJ1-1, with 8 positions matching TRBD1. The junction had 9 bases not matched to a gene; V was cut back by 3 bases and J by 0 bases. Germline lookup yields CDR1 SNHLY and CDR2 FYNNEI. The CDR3 spans 17 residues. In nucleotides, the CDR3 is TGTGCCAGCAGTGAGCCGGACAGGGACCGCATGAACACTGAAGCTTTCTTT. Amino acid sequence: CASSEPDRDRMNTEAFF.

This clone was seen just once. The rearrangement uses TRBV5-1 and TRBJ1-3, with D possibly TRBD1 on 6 matching bases. CDR1 SGHRS and CDR2 YFSETQ come from the germline V gene. V lost 0 bases to trimming and J lost 3 bases, with 13 bases between them. The CDR3 totals 16 residues. The CDR3 reads CASSLDRTDLGNTIYF. In nucleotides, the CDR3 is TGCGCCAGCAGCTTGGATCGGACAGATCTTGGAAACACCATATATTTT.

J is TRBJ1-1 and V is TRBV12-3 or TRBV12-4; the D gene is possibly TRBD1 (6 bases). The CDR3 sequence is 13 residues long. Trimming removed 5 bases from V and 10 bases from J, with 17 bases in between. The CDR3 is CASSQQDSLGAFF. Written as DNA, the CDR3 is TGTGCCAGCAGTCAACAGGACAGCCTTGGAGCTTTCTTT.

The chain links TRBV5-4 to TRBJ2-3, with 7 bases matching TRBD2. The CDR3 totals 18 residues. Trimming cost V 0 bases and J 4 bases; bases outside gene matches: 14. Germline loops: CDR1 SGHNT, CDR2 YYREEE (reference sequence). The CDR3 coding sequence is TGTGCCAGCAGCTTGGCCGGGCTAGCGGAGCCCTTCGCAGATACGCAGTATTTT. Amino acids: CASSLAGLAEPFADTQYF.

The table lists this clone with a few counts. V usage is TRBV5-1 and J usage is TRBJ2-7; TRBD2 might be the D (6 bases). V was shortened by 2 bases and J by 2 bases, with 11 bases between the two germline ends. This CDR3 is 14 amino acids long. Germline V gene lookup returns CDR1 SGHRS and CDR2 YFSETQ. The CDR3 nucleotides are TGCGCCAGCAGCTTAGCGGGTGGGACCTACGAGCAGTACTTC. Protein product: CASSLAGGTYEQYF.